This paragraph reports one T cell receptor (beta chain). With UMI labels, 5' RACE was used to prepare the TRB cDNA libraries. TCRdb reanalyzed the 5' RACE reads, giving one entry per CDR3 protein sequence and no DNA. The specimen's table records about 130,000 distinct CDR3 sequences. This sample stems from a study of CXCR3-negative and CXCR3-positive naive CD8 T cells. Germline lookup yields CDR1 MGHRA and CDR2 YSYEKL. CDR3 length: 13 amino acids. The clonotype comes from a human donor in good health. Some clones in this sample may be carry-over from other donors' samples. Sequencing was performed on naive CXCR3- CD8+ T cells from blood. Regarding subset: CD45RO-CCR7+CD27+CD95- naive CD8+ T cells lacking CXCR3 (TNR3-). The gene calls are TRBV4-1 and TRBJ2-1; no DNA is available, so the TRBD1 call from TCRdb remains unchecked. CDR3 region: CASSVDRGHEQFF.